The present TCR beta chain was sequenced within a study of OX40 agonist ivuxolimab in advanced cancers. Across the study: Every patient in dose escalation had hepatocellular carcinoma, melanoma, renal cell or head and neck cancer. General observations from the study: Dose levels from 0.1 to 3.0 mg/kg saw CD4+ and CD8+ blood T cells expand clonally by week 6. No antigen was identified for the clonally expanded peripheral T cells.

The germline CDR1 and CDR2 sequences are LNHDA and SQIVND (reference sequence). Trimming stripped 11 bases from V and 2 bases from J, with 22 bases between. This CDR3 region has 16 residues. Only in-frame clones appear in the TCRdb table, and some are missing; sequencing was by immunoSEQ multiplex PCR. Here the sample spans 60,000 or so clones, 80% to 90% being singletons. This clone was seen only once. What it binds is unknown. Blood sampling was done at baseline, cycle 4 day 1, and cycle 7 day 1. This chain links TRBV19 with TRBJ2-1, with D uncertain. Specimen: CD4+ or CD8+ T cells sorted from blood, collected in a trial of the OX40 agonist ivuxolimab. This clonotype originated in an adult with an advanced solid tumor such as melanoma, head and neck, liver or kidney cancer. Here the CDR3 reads CACGRNMGSAYNEQFF. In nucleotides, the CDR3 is TGTGCCTGTGGGCGGAACATGGGTTCTGCCTACAATGAGCAGTTCTTC.